This entry lists 20 T cell receptor beta chains sequenced from one sample in a study of technical replicates of blood from a few donors. Generated by immunoSEQ multiplex PCR, the TCRdb table keeps only in-frame clones and is missing some. The sample lists around 97,000 clones, around 96% occurring once. Sequencing was done on a sample of T cells isolated from PBMCs. The receptors come from a human donor in good health.

The chain is built from TRBV2 and TRBJ1-4, with D uncertain. Looked up from germline, CDR1 is SNHLY and CDR2 is FYNNEI. There are 13 residues in the CDR3. V was cut by 8 bases and J by 0 bases, with 7 bases left in between. The DNA for the CDR3 is TGTGCCAGCGGGCGTGCAACTAATGAAAAACTGTTTTTT. Its protein product is CASGRATNEKLFF. The entire variable domain, with the rest obtained from reference TRBV2 and TRBJ1-4, is as follows: EPEVTQTPSHQVTQMGQEVILRCVPISNHLYFYWYRQILGQKVEFLVSFYNNEISEKSEIFDDQFSVERPDGSNFTLKIRSTKLEDSAMYFCASGRATNEKLFFGSGTQLSVL.

V usage is TRBV18 and J usage is TRBJ1-2; D ambiguous. The V end lost 3 bases, the J end lost 0 bases, and 11 bases lay between the germline ends. The CDR3 extends over 15 amino acids. The germline V gene has CDR1 KGHSH and CDR2 LQKENI. DNA of the CDR3: TGTGCCAGCTCACCCCGAGGGAATTCTAACTATGGCTACACCTTC. Encoded protein: CASSPRGNSNYGYTF.

The rearrangement links TRBV7-9 to TRBJ2-7; 10 bases are a match to TRBD2. Germline trimming cut 4 bases from V and 3 bases from J; bases unmatched to any gene: 3. Germline loops: CDR1 SEHNR, CDR2 FQNEAQ (reference sequence). The CDR3 sequence is 14 residues long. CDR3 DNA sequence: TGTGCCAGCAGCTCCGGGACTAGCGACTACGAGCAGTACTTC. It codes for CASSSGTSDYEQYF. Looking up the rest from reference TRBV7-9 and TRBJ2-7 gives the full variable domain: DTGVSQNPRHKITKRGQNVTFRCDPISEHNRLYWYRQTLGQGPEFLTYFQNEAQLEKSRLLSDRFSAERPKGSFSTLEIQRTEQGDSAMYLCASSSGTSDYEQYFGPGTRLTVT.

The V call is TRBV29-1, the J call TRBJ2-5; 7 nucleotides line up with TRBD1. The CDR3 runs to 15 residues. Germline assignment: CDR1 SQVTM and CDR2 ANQGSEA. V trimming: 7 bases; J trimming: 6 bases; junction bases outside the gene matches: 17. The CDR3 sequence is CSAGEGALKIKTQYF. CDR3 bases: TGCAGCGCAGGAGAGGGGGCGCTTAAGATAAAGACCCAGTACTTC.

J is TRBJ2-7 and V is TRBV28, with 9 positions matching TRBD2. The ends lost 5 bases at V and 3 bases at J; junction bases unmatched: 5. CDR1 and CDR2 from the germline V gene are MDHEN and SYDVKM. The length of the CDR3 is 14 residues. The CDR3 nucleotides read TGTGCCAGCAGTCAATTAGCGGGGGACTACGAGCAGTACTTC. As protein: CASSQLAGDYEQYF.

The gene calls are TRBV13 and TRBJ2-7; 7 positions agree with TRBD2. Per the germline V gene, CDR1 is PRHDT and CDR2 is FYEKMQ (reference sequence). The CDR3 extends over 14 amino acids. After removal of 0 bases from V and 5 bases from J, the junction contained 4 bases not matched to a gene. The CDR3 here is CASSLGTSTHEQYF. CDR3 nucleotides: TGTGCCAGCAGCTTAGGGACTAGCACACACGAGCAGTACTTC.

This clone appeared once. This chain connects TRBV7-9 to TRBJ1-5, with a weak D call TRBD1 (5 bases). The CDR3 totals 15 residues. V lost 5 bases to trimming and J lost 5 bases, with 16 bases between them. Germline V lookup: CDR1 SEHNR, CDR2 FQNEAQ (reference sequence). As DNA, the CDR3 is TGTGCCAGCAGCGAATGGGGGGGGTATGATCAGCCCCAGCATTTT. Residues: CASSEWGGYDQPQHF.

The genes are TRBV5-1 and TRBJ1-1; TRBD1 matches 7 bases. Germline CDR1 is SGHRS and CDR2 is YFSETQ. CDR3 size: 14 residues. V gave up 2 bases and J gave up 1 base; unmatched junction bases: 2. CDR3 in DNA: TGCGCCAGCAGCTTCCGGACAGGGAACACTGAAGCTTTCTTT. It translates to CASSFRTGNTEAFF.

This rearrangement joins TRBV11-3 to TRBJ1-1; D is possibly TRBD1 (6 bases). The CDR3 runs to 12 residues. V lost 5 bases and J lost 8, with 12 bases in between. Germline CDR1 is SGHNT and CDR2 is YENEEA. CDR3 region: CASSPGGTEAFF. CDR3 sequence (DNA): TGTGCCAGCAGCCCAGGTGGGACAGAAGCTTTCTTT.

V and J are TRBV7-8 and TRBJ2-5; 8 bases map to TRBD2. J gave up 5 bases and V 1 base, and 3 bases lay outside the gene matches. This CDR3 comprises 14 residues. The germline gives CDR1 SGHVS, CDR2 FQNEAQ. CDR3 DNA: TGTGCCAGCAGCTTAGTTGGCGGGAGGGAGACCCAGTACTTC. Its translation: CASSLVGGRETQYF.

The V call is TRBV7-7, the J call TRBJ2-2; no reliable D call. Germline V gene sequence: CDR1 SSHAT, CDR2 FNYEAQ (reference sequence). The CDR3 spans 15 residues. With 4 bases removed from V and 3 bases from J, the gap between germline ends came to 12 bases. CDR3 nucleotides: TGTGCCAGCAGCTCCAACGCGGAGCACACCGGGGAGCTGTTTTTT. Translation gives CASSSNAEHTGELFF.

The chain has TRBV6-1 and TRBJ2-7; D gene unclear. Looked up from germline, CDR1 is MNHNS and CDR2 is SASEGT. The CDR3 is 13 residues long. V lost 3 bases and J lost 3, with 9 bases in between. CDR3 sequence reads: CASSEWAHYEQYF. Here the CDR3 DNA reads TGTGCCAGCAGTGAGTGGGCCCACTACGAGCAGTACTTC.

The genes are TRBV10-1 and TRBJ2-3; D unresolved. V was cut by 5 bases and J by 8 bases, with 14 bases left in between. The CDR3 is 13 residues long. Germline CDR1 WNHNN, CDR2 SYGVQD (reference sequence). The CDR3 sequence: CASSPRLEPTQYF. DNA of the CDR3: TGCGCCAGCAGTCCCAGACTGGAACCTACGCAGTATTTT.

The genes are TRBV5-5 and TRBJ1-1; 9 bases line up with TRBD1. The germline V gene has CDR1 SGHKS and CDR2 YYEKEE (reference sequence). The V and J ends lost 1 base and 6 bases, in that order; junction bases with no gene match: 4. The CDR3 sequence is 14 residues long. This chain's CDR3 is CASSLRTGVAEAFF. In DNA form, the CDR3 reads TGTGCCAGCAGCTTGCGGACAGGGGTGGCTGAAGCTTTCTTT.

CDR3 DNA sequence: TGTGCCACCTTACAGGGGGAGATCGGGGAGCTGTTTTTT. Encoded protein: CATLQGEIGELFF. The V gene is TRBV6-5, the J gene TRBJ2-2; 8 nucleotides agree with TRBD1. The germline V gene encodes CDR1 MNHEY and CDR2 SVGAGI. Germline trimming cut 10 bases from V and 7 bases from J; bases unmatched to any gene: 8. This CDR3 has 13 amino acids.

The chain is built from TRBV11-2 and TRBJ2-7, with D maybe TRBD2 (6 bases). V lost 5 bases and J 3 bases, leaving 11 bases between the germline ends. This CDR3 region has 13 residues. Germline CDR1 and CDR2: SGHAT and FQNNGV. The CDR3 nucleotides are TGTGCCAGCAGCCTCGGGAGTTTCTACGAGCAGTACTTC. Translating gives CASSLGSFYEQYF.

The rearrangement links TRBV4-2 to TRBJ1-2; 11 positions match TRBD1. V lost 3 bases and J lost 8; bases outside the gene matches: 5. Germline V lookup: CDR1 LGHNA, CDR2 YNFKEQ. The CDR3 is 14 amino acids. CDR3 sequence (DNA): TGTGCCAGCAGCCAGGAGAGGGACAGGGGGGGCTACACCTTC. Translation gives CASSQERDRGGYTF.

The CDR3 sequence: CASSPSAETFF. CDR3 nucleotide sequence: TGTGCCAGCTCACCCAGCGCGGAAACTTTCTTT. The J gene is TRBJ1-1, the V gene TRBV18; D gene unclear. In germline, CDR1 is KGHSH, CDR2 LQKENI. Trimming shortened V by 3 bases and J by 12 bases, and 11 bases separated the two germline ends. The CDR3 spans 11 residues. The variable domain in full, with the rest retrieved from reference TRBV18 and TRBJ1-1, is NAGVMQNPRHLVRRRGQEARLRCSPMKGHSHVYWYRQLPEEGLKFMVYLQKENIIDESGMPKERFSAEFPKEGPSILRIQQVVRGDSAAYFCASSPSAETFFGQGTRLTVV.

This chain uses TRBV5-6 with TRBJ1-1; 8 bases fit TRBD1. CDR3 length equals 12 residues. CDR1 and CDR2 from the germline V gene are SGHDT and YYEEEE. V was pared by 4 bases and J by 5 bases, with 1 base of the junction left unmatched. The CDR3 reads CASSTGGTEAFF. The CDR3, as DNA: TGTGCCAGCAGCACAGGGGGAACTGAAGCTTTCTTT.

This chain joins TRBV7-9 and TRBJ1-2; 7 bases line up with TRBD1. This CDR3 is built from 13 residues. With 5 bases clipped from V and 1 base from J, the junction kept 1 base outside the gene matches. Per germline, CDR1 SEHNR and CDR2 FQNEAQ (reference sequence). The CDR3 DNA reads as TGTGCCAGCAGCCGGGACAGTAACTATGGCTACACCTTC. Translating gives CASSRDSNYGYTF.